Shown below are 25 T cell receptor beta chains from a single sample sequenced in a study of blood T cell repertoires in COVID-19. Only in-frame clones appear in the TCRdb table, and some are missing; sequencing was by immunoSEQ multiplex PCR. In the table there are 250,000 to 350,000 clones, 87% of which are singletons. The sequencing sample was made of PBMCs or T cells enriched from blood (not recorded which). These receptors all come from a woman in her forties who had recovered from COVID-19.

The chain joins TRBV11-2 to TRBJ1-2; D call uncertain. The CDR3 has 17 amino acids. V was pared by 4 bases and J by 2 bases, with 20 bases between. Germline CDR1 and CDR2: SGHAT and FQNNGV. This CDR3 reads CASSSPGLGLTNYGYTF. The DNA of the CDR3 is TGTGCCAGCAGCTCCCCTGGCCTGGGCCTTACAAACTATGGCTACACCTTC. The entire variable domain, with the rest obtained from reference TRBV11-2 and TRBJ1-2, is as follows: EAGVAQSPRYKIIEKRQSVAFWCNPISGHATLYWYQQILGQGPKLLIQFQNNGVVDDSQLPKDRFSAERLKGVDSTLKIQPAKLEDSAVYLCASSSPGLGLTNYGYTFGSGTRLTVV.

This rearrangement joins TRBV24-1 to TRBJ2-5, with 12 positions matching TRBD2. CDR1 KGHDR and CDR2 SFDVKD come from the germline V gene. This CDR3 has 18 residues. Trimming removed 4 bases from V and 4 bases from J; junction bases left unmatched: 12. CDR3 DNA sequence: TGTGCCACCAGTGACCGACTCCCGGGACTAGCGGGTCCAGAGACCCAGTACTTC. Its translation: CATSDRLPGLAGPETQYF.

The rearrangement uses TRBV10-3 and TRBJ1-3; D unresolved. The CDR3 totals 15 residues. Germline CDR1 is ENHRY and CDR2 is SYGVKD. V was trimmed by 4 bases and J by 4 bases, leaving 14 bases between them. This CDR3 reads CAISARSAEGNTIYF. CDR3 sequence (DNA): TGTGCCATCAGTGCACGGAGCGCGGAGGGAAACACCATATATTTT.

This rearrangement joins TRBV2 to TRBJ1-4; 8 bases align to TRBD1. The V gene end was trimmed by 7 bases and the J gene end by 1 base; junction bases not matched to a gene: 2. The length of the CDR3 is 14 residues. The V gene's germline CDR1 is SNHLY and CDR2 FYNNEI. Here the CDR3 DNA reads TGTGCCAGCACTGACAGGGGAACTAATGAAAAACTGTTTTTT. Protein sequence: CASTDRGTNEKLFF. Drawing the rest from reference TRBV2 and TRBJ1-4, the complete variable domain is EPEVTQTPSHQVTQMGQEVILRCVPISNHLYFYWYRQILGQKVEFLVSFYNNEISEKSEIFDDQFSVERPDGSNFTLKIRSTKLEDSAMYFCASTDRGTNEKLFFGSGTQLSVL.

As concerns this clone: The sample contains more than one DNA sequence encoding this CDR3. The chain employs TRBV7-2 and TRBJ2-7; 9 nucleotides line up with TRBD1. Trimming took 5 bases from V and 6 from J; bases not matched to a gene: 5. The CDR3 spans 13 residues. Germline-derived CDR1 and CDR2 are SGHTA and FQGNSA. CDR3 residues: CASSRDRVSEQYF. The CDR3 region has the DNA TGTGCCAGCAGCCGGGACAGGGTCTCCGAGCAGTACTTC.

The rearrangement links TRBV11-2 to TRBJ2-5; D is perhaps TRBD1 (6 bases). CDR1 is SGHAT, CDR2 FQNNGV, per germline. Trimming left V 4 bases short and J 0 bases short, with 9 bases between. CDR3 length: 14 residues. The CDR3 loop reads CASSYGTNQETQYF. Written as DNA, the CDR3 is TGTGCCAGCAGCTACGGGACAAACCAAGAGACCCAGTACTTC.

The CDR3 spells CASSPNLAGGSYEQYF. As DNA, the CDR3 is TGTGCCAGCTCACCAAACCTAGCGGGAGGTTCCTACGAGCAGTACTTC. The chain employs TRBV18 and TRBJ2-7; 11 nucleotides match TRBD2. Per the germline V gene, CDR1 is KGHSH and CDR2 is LQKENI. This CDR3 contains 16 residues. Trimming took 2 bases from V and 1 from J; bases not matched to a gene: 4.

The rearrangement links TRBV4-3 to TRBJ2-2; TRBD2 agrees at 12 bases. Germline V gene lookup returns CDR1 LGHNA and CDR2 YSLEER. With 0 bases clipped from V and 7 bases from J, the junction kept 6 bases outside the gene matches. The CDR3 consists of 17 residues. CDR3 sequence (DNA): TGCGCCAGCAGCCAAGAACCTAGCGGGAGGGTGAGCGGGGAGCTGTTTTTT. Protein product: CASSQEPSGRVSGELFF.

This chain joins TRBV6-5 and TRBJ2-4, with TRBD2 as a possible D gene (7 bases). V was trimmed by 4 bases and J by 5 bases, leaving 12 bases between them. This CDR3 contains 14 residues. Germline V gives CDR1 MNHEY, CDR2 SVGAGI. CDR3 in DNA: TGTGCCAGCAGTTCCTTAGGGGGGGAAAACATTCAGTACTTC. Translation: CASSSLGGENIQYF.

This chain joins TRBV19 and TRBJ2-2; 9 bases match TRBD2. The germline gives CDR1 LNHDA, CDR2 SQIVND (reference sequence). V lost 3 bases to trimming and J lost 4 bases; unmatched junction nucleotides: 3. There are 15 residues in the CDR3. The DNA for the CDR3 is TGTGCCAGTAGTATTGGACTAGCGCTCACCGGGGAGCTGTTTTTT. Protein sequence: CASSIGLALTGELFF. The complete variable domain, with remaining parts taken from reference TRBV19 and TRBJ2-2, reads DGGITQSPKYLFRKEGQNVTLSCEQNLNHDAMYWYRQDPGQGLRLIYYSQIVNDFQKGDIAEGYSVSREKKESFPLTVTSAQKNPTAFYLCASSIGLALTGELFFGEGSRLTVL.

The rearrangement uses TRBV5-1 and TRBJ1-2; no clear D. The germline V gene encodes CDR1 SGHRS and CDR2 YFSETQ. This CDR3 contains 14 residues. Trimming cost V 2 bases and J 0 bases, with 8 bases left between them. The CDR3 nucleotides are TGCGCCAGCAGCTTCGGTTTGGCTAACTATGGCTACACCTTC. It is translated as CASSFGLANYGYTF.

V gene TRBV10-1 combines with J gene TRBJ1-2; D not certain. Trimming shortened V by 0 bases and J by 8 bases, and 10 bases separated the two germline ends. Germline V lookup: CDR1 WNHNN, CDR2 SYGVQD (reference sequence). The CDR3 runs 13 residues. CDR3 residues: CASSESISGGYTF. CDR3 nucleotide sequence: TGCGCCAGCAGTGAGTCGATATCAGGAGGCTACACCTTC.

The chain has TRBV6-2 or TRBV6-3 and TRBJ1-5; a weak D match, TRBD1 (5 bases). This CDR3 comprises 15 residues. V was trimmed by 3 bases and J by 4 bases, leaving 13 bases between them. Germline V CDR1 and CDR2: MNHEY, SVGEGT. DNA of the CDR3: TGTGCCAGCAGTTATTTAAGGACACCGAATCAGCCCCAGCATTTT. The encoded protein is CASSYLRTPNQPQHF.

The J gene is TRBJ2-1, the V gene TRBV5-1, with 11 bases fitting TRBD2. The CDR3 totals 16 residues. Germline-derived CDR1 and CDR2 are SGHRS and YFSETQ. V dropped 2 bases and J dropped 4; count of bases not matched to a gene: 5. CDR3 sequence reads: CASSFGTSGTYNEQFF. Here the CDR3 DNA reads TGCGCCAGCAGCTTCGGGACTAGCGGAACTTACAATGAGCAGTTCTTC.

The V gene is TRBV18, the J gene TRBJ2-5; no reliable D call. This CDR3 comprises 15 residues. Per the germline V gene, CDR1 is KGHSH and CDR2 is LQKENI. Trimming took 0 bases from V and 4 from J, leaving 12 bases between them. The CDR3 sequence: CASSPPGQSIETQYF. In nucleotides, the CDR3 is TGTGCCAGCTCACCACCTGGGCAGTCGATAGAGACCCAGTACTTC.

This clone was counted a few times. V and J are TRBV5-1 and TRBJ2-5; 9 bases are a match to TRBD1. Trimming cost V 1 base and J 4 bases; bases outside gene matches: 5. Germline loops: CDR1 SGHRS, CDR2 YFSETQ. The length of the CDR3 is 15 residues. CDR3: CASSLTDRGLETQYF. The CDR3 DNA sequence: TGCGCCAGCAGCTTGACGGACAGGGGATTAGAGACCCAGTACTTC.

This clone has a single count. J is TRBJ2-7 and V is TRBV6-2 or TRBV6-3, with D possibly matching TRBD1 (6 bases). The CDR3 loop spans 13 amino acids. V lost 4 bases and J lost 5, with 12 bases in between. Germline V lookup: CDR1 MNHEY, CDR2 SVGEGT. For the CDR3, the DNA is TGTGCCAGCAGTTCAGACAGGTTGAACGAGCAGTACTTC. This encodes CASSSDRLNEQYF.

This clone has only a few counts. CDR3 nucleotide sequence: TGCGCCAGCAGCGGGACTAGCGGCCAAGAGACCCAGTACTTC. Amino acid sequence: CASSGTSGQETQYF. J is TRBJ2-5 and V is TRBV5-1; TRBD2 matches at 11 bases. Germline CDR1 is SGHRS and CDR2 is YFSETQ. The CDR3 spans 14 residues. Germline trimming cut 4 bases from V and 1 base from J; bases unmatched to any gene: 0.

The V call is TRBV6-5, the J call TRBJ2-1, with 8 bases matching TRBD2. This CDR3 spans 16 amino acids. In germline, CDR1 is MNHEY, CDR2 SVGAGI. With 4 bases clipped from V and 7 bases from J, the junction kept 12 bases outside the gene matches. CDR3 DNA: TGTGCCAGCAGTTTGGGAAGACGGACTAGCTCGAATGAGCAGTTCTTC. It is translated as CASSLGRRTSSNEQFF.

The chain combines TRBV7-2 with TRBJ2-4; 8 bases are shared with TRBD1. V was clipped by 5 bases and J by 0 bases; unmatched bases: 9. The germline V gene encodes CDR1 SGHTA and CDR2 FQGNSA. The CDR3 covers 17 residues. CDR3: CASSDRTGLRAKNIQYF. CDR3 sequence (DNA): TGTGCCAGCAGCGACCGGACAGGGTTAAGAGCCAAAAACATTCAGTACTTC.

The chain combines TRBV30 with TRBJ2-7; 7 bases are a match to TRBD1. CDR3 length: 13 residues. V trimming: 5 bases; J trimming: 3 bases; junction bases outside the gene matches: 7. Germline V gives CDR1 GTSNPN, CDR2 SVGIG (reference sequence). The DNA of the CDR3 is TGTGCCTGGTCAGGGGGTGAACTCTACGAGCAGTACTTC. Translating gives CAWSGGELYEQYF.

The rearrangement joins TRBV5-1 to TRBJ2-5, with 12 bases matching TRBD1. Unmatched junction bases numbered 12, after V lost 8 bases and J lost 1 base. Germline-derived CDR1 and CDR2 are SGHRS and YFSETQ. The CDR3 loop spans 17 amino acids. DNA for the CDR3: TGCGCCAGTGCCCGGGACAGGGGGCCCACTCGCCAAGAGACCCAGTACTTC. It translates to CASARDRGPTRQETQYF.

This chain uses TRBV11-2 with TRBJ1-3, with no clear D. This CDR3 has 15 residues. Germline V lookup: CDR1 SGHAT, CDR2 FQNNGV. Trimming stripped 6 bases from V and 0 bases from J, with 12 bases between. CDR3 protein: CASSPQLLSGNTIYF. The CDR3 DNA is TGTGCCAGCAGTCCACAGTTACTCTCTGGAAACACCATATATTTT. The full variable domain, with the rest looked up from reference TRBV11-2 and TRBJ1-3, is EAGVAQSPRYKIIEKRQSVAFWCNPISGHATLYWYQQILGQGPKLLIQFQNNGVVDDSQLPKDRFSAERLKGVDSTLKIQPAKLEDSAVYLCASSPQLLSGNTIYFGEGSWLTVV.

The CDR3 loop is CASSLFFVDSSRNEQFF. The CDR3 DNA is TGTGCCAGCAGCTTGTTTTTCGTTGACTCCTCGAGGAATGAGCAGTTCTTC. V is TRBV5-6 and J is TRBJ2-1; D unresolved. This CDR3 is built from 17 residues. V was pared by 1 base and J by 7 bases, with 21 bases between. Looked up from germline, CDR1 is SGHDT and CDR2 is YYEEEE.

This clone has only one observation. The V gene is TRBV7-2, the J gene TRBJ2-5; D call uncertain. This CDR3 spans 12 amino acids. CDR1 and CDR2 (germline): SGHTA, FQGNSA. V dropped 5 bases and J dropped 4 bases, with 8 bases sitting between them. The CDR3 loop is CASSLTRETQYF. CDR3 bases: TGTGCCAGCAGCCTGACAAGAGAGACCCAGTACTTC.